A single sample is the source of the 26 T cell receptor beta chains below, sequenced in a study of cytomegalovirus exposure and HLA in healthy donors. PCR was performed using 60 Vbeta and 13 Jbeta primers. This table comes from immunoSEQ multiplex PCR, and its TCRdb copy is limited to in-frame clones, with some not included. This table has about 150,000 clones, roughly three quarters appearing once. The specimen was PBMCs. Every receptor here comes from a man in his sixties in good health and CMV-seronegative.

The CDR3, as DNA: TGTGCCAGCAGCCGAGGTGGGAGACCCAACACCATATATTTT. Amino acids: CASSRGGRPNTIYF. The V gene is TRBV2, the J gene TRBJ1-3; D ambiguous. The germline CDR1 and CDR2 sequences are SNHLY and FYNNEI. The CDR3 contains 14 residues. V lost 6 bases and J lost 7, with 16 bases in between.

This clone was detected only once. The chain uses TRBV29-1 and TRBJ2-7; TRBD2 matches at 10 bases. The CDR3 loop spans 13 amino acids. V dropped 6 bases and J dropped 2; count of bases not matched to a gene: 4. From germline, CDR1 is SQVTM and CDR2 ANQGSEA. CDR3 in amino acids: CSVRTSGTYEQYF. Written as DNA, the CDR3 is TGCAGCGTGAGGACTAGCGGCACCTACGAGCAGTACTTC.

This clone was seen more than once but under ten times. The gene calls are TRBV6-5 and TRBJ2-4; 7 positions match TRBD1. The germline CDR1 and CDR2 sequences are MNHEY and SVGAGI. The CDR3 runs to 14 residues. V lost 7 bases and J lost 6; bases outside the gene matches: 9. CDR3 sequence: CASISDRAGNIQYF. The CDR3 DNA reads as TGTGCCAGCATCTCTGACAGGGCTGGAAACATTCAGTACTTC.

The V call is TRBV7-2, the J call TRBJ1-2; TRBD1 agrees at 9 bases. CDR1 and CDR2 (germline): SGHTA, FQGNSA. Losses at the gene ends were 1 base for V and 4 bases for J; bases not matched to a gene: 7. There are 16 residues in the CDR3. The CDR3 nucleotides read TGTGCCAGCAGCTTAGATTCCGGGACAGGGCTCTATGGCTACACCTTC. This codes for CASSLDSGTGLYGYTF.

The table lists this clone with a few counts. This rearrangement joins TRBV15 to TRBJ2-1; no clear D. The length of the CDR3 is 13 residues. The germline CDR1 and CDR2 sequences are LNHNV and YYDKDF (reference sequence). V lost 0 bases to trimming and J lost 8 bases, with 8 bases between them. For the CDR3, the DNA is TGTGCCACCAGCAGAGATCTTCGCGATGAGCAGTTCTTC. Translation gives CATSRDLRDEQFF.

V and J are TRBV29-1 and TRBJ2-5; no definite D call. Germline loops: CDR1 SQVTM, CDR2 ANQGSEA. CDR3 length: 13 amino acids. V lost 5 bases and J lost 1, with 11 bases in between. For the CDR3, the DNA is TGCAGCGTTCTCGACTGGAGCCAAGAGACCCAGTACTTC. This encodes CSVLDWSQETQYF. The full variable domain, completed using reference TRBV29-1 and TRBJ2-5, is SAVISQKPSRDICQRGTSLTIQCQVDSQVTMMFWYRQQPGQSLTLIATANQGSEATYESGFVIDKFPISRPNLTFSTLTVSNMSPEDSSIYLCSVLDWSQETQYFGPGTRLLVL.

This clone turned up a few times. The CDR3 here is CAISLPGGDSMYGYTF. CDR3 in DNA: TGTGCCATCAGCCTACCTGGGGGGGATTCGATGTATGGCTACACCTTC. The rearrangement links TRBV10-3 to TRBJ1-2, with D possibly being TRBD1 (5 bases). Germline V gene sequence: CDR1 ENHRY, CDR2 SYGVKD. V lost 6 bases, J lost 5 bases, and 22 bases lay in between. The CDR3 runs to 16 residues.

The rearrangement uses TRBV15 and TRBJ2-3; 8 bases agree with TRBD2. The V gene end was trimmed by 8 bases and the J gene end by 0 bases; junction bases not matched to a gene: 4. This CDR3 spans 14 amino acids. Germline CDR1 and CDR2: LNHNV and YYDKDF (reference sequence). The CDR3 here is CATATSGSTDTQYF. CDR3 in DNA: TGTGCCACCGCCACTAGCGGTAGCACAGATACGCAGTATTTT.

In nucleotides, the CDR3 is TGCGCCAGCAGCTTGGTAGGTTCAGGGCTGAACACTGAAGCTTTCTTT. Translation: CASSLVGSGLNTEAFF. The chain carries TRBV5-1 and TRBJ1-1, with D tentatively TRBD1 (5 bases). This CDR3 is built from 16 residues. Trimming left V 0 bases short and J 0 bases short, with 12 bases between. CDR1 and CDR2 (germline): SGHRS, YFSETQ. Full variable domain (missing parts from reference TRBV5-1 and TRBJ1-1): KAGVTQTPRYLIKTRGQQVTLSCSPISGHRSVSWYQQTPGQGLQFLFEYFSETQRNKGNFPGRFSGRQFSNSRSEMNVSTLELGDSALYLCASSLVGSGLNTEAFFGQGTRLTVV.

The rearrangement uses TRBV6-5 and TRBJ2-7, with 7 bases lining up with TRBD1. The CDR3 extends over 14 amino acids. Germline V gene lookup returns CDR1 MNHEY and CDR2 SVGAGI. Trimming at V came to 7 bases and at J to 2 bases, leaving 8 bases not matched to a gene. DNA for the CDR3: TGTGCCAGCACGACAGGGCCGGACCCCTACGAGCAGTACTTC. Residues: CASTTGPDPYEQYF.

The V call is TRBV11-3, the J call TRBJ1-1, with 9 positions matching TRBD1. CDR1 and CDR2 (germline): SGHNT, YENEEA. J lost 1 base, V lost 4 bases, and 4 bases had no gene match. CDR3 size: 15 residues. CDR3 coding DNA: TGTGCCAGCAGCTCGGGACAGGGAACGAACACTGAAGCTTTCTTT. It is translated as CASSSGQGTNTEAFF.

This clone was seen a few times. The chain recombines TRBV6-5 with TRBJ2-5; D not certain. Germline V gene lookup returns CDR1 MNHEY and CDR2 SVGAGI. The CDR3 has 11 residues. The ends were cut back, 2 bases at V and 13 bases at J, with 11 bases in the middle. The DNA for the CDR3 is TGTGCCAGCAGTTACATGGGCATGGCGTACTTC. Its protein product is CASSYMGMAYF.

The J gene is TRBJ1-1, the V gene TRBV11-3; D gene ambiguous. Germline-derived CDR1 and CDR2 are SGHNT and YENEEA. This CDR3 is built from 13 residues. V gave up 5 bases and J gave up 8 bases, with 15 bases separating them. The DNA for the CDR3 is TGTGCCAGCAGCCTTAACCGGGTTGCGGAAGCTTTCTTT. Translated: CASSLNRVAEAFF.

The CDR3 sequence is CASSPMRWDSRGPTYEQYF. As DNA, the CDR3 is TGTGCCAGCAGCCCTATGAGATGGGACAGTAGGGGCCCTACCTACGAGCAGTACTTC. J is TRBJ2-7 and V is TRBV13; 7 bases fit TRBD1. Germline V gives CDR1 PRHDT, CDR2 FYEKMQ (reference sequence). V dropped 5 bases and J dropped 2; count of bases not matched to a gene: 21. CDR3 length: 19 residues.

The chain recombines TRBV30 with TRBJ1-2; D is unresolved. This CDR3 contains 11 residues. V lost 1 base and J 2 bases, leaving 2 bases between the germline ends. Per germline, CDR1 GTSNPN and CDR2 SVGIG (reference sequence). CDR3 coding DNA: TGTGCCTGGAGTGCAAACTATGGCTACACCTTC. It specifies CAWSANYGYTF.

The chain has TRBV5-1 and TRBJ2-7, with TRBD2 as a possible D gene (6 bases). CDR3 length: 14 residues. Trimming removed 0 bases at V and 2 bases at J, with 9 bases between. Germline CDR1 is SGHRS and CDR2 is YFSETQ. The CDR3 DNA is TGCGCCAGCAGCTTGGGCGGGACGGCCTACGAGCAGTACTTC. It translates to CASSLGGTAYEQYF.

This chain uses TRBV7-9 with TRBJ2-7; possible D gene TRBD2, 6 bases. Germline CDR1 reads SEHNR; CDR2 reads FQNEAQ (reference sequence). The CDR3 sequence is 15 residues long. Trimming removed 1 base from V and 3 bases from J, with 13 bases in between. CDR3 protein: CASSLDGVSGYEQYF. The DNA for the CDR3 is TGTGCCAGCAGCTTAGATGGCGTTAGCGGCTACGAGCAGTACTTC.

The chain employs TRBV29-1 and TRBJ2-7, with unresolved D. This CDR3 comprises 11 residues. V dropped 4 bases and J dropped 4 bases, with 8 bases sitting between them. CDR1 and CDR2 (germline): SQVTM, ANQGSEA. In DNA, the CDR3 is TGCAGCGTTGTGTTTAGTTACGAGCAGTACTTC. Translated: CSVVFSYEQYF.

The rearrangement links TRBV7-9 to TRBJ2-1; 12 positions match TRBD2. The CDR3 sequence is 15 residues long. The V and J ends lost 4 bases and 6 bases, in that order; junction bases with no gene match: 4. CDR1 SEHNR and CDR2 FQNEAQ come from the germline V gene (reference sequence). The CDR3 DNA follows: TGTGCCAGCAGCTCCCCGGGACTAGCGGGCAATGAGCAGTTCTTC. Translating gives CASSSPGLAGNEQFF.

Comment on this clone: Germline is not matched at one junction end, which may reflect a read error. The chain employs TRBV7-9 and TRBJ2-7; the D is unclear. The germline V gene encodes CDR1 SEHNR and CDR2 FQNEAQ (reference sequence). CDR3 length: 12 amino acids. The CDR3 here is CSSSPQDYEQYF. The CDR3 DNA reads TGTTCCAGCAGCCCCCAGGACTACGAGCAGTACTTC.

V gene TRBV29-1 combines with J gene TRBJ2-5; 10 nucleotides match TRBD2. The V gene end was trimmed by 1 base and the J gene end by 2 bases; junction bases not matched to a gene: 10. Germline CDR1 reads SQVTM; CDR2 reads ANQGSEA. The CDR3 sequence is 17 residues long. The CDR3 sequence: CSVEGGLASGRQETQYF. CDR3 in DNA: TGCAGCGTTGAAGGAGGACTGGCTAGCGGGAGACAAGAGACCCAGTACTTC.

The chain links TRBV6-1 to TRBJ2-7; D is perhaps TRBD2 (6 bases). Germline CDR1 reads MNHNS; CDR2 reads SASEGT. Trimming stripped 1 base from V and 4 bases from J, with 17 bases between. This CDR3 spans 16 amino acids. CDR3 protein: CASSEDLAGSRYEQYF. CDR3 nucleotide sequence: TGTGCCAGCAGTGAAGACCTGGCGGGATCTAGGTACGAGCAGTACTTC.

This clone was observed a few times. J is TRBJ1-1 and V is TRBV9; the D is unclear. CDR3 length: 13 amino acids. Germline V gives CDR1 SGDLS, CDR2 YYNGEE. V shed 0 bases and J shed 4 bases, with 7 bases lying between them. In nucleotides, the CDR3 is TGTGCCAGCAGCGTAGGAGGGTCCACTGAAGCTTTCTTT. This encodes CASSVGGSTEAFF.

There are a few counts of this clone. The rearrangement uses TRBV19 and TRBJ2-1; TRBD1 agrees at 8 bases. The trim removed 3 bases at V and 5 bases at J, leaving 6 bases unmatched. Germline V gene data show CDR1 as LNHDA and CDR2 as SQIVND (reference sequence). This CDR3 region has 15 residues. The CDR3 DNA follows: TGTGCCAGTAGTATGGACAGGGACACACACAATGAGCAGTTCTTC. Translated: CASSMDRDTHNEQFF.

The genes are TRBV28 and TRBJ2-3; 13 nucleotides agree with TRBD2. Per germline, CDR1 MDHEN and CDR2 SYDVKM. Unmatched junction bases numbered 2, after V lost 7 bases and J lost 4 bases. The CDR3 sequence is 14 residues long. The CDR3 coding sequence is TGTGCCAGCACAACTAGCGGGAGGGCAGATACGCAGTATTTT. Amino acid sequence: CASTTSGRADTQYF. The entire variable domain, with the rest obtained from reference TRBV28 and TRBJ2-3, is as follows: DVKVTQSSRYLVKRTGEKVFLECVQDMDHENMFWYRQDPGLGLRLIYFSYDVKMKEKGDIPEGYSVSREKKERFSLILESASTNQTSMYLCASTTSGRADTQYFGPGTRLTVL.

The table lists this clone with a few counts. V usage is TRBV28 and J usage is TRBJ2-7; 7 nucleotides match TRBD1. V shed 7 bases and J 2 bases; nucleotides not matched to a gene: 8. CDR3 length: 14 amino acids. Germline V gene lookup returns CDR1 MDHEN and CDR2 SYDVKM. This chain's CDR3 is CASTRGGSTYEQYF. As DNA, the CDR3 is TGTGCCAGCACTCGAGGGGGCAGTACCTACGAGCAGTACTTC.